The next 2 T cell receptor beta chains were all read from a single sample in a study of blood T cells in healthy people across ages. Primed by a sample-barcoded 5' primer and a J-beta primer mix, a second PCR proceeded for 7 to 11 cycles. TCRdb reprocessed the 5' RACE reads with MiXCR, giving one entry per CDR3 protein. The table lists about 1.1 million distinct CDR3 sequences, around two fifths of them singletons. The sequencing sample was made of blood. These receptors were collected from a man between 18 and 35 years old in good health.

DNA of the CDR3: TGCAGCGTCGGGGGGCCCGAAAACAATGAGCAGTTCTTC. The encoded protein is CSVGGPENNEQFF. This chain connects TRBV29-1 to TRBJ2-1, with D maybe TRBD2 (7 bases). The germline V gene has CDR1 SQVTM and CDR2 ANQGSEA. This CDR3 comprises 13 residues. Trimming pared 6 bases from V and 5 bases from J, leaving 14 bases between.

As for this clonotype: This may come from a read error, since a much larger clone is one base off. The chain joins TRBV7-2 to TRBJ1-2; the D is unclear. The germline CDR1 and CDR2 sequences are SGHTA and FQGNSA. CDR3 length equals 15 residues. Trimming removed 1 base from V and 2 bases from J, with 11 bases in between. CDR3 sequence (DNA): TGTGCCAGCAGCTTAGTTGGTCCGGGAAACTATGGCTACACCTTC. Protein: CASSLVGPGNYGYTF.